The 5 T cell receptor beta chains given below trace back to one sample, sequenced in a study of regulatory T cells in long-lasting Graves disease. Library construction for TCR beta used iRepertoire HTBI primers and Arm-PCR of CDR3 regions. From the multiplex PCR reads, TCRdb called clonotypes with MiXCR, one entry per CDR3 protein. The table shows hundreds of thousands of distinct CDR3 sequences, with less than 25% occurring only once. Time point described: persistent/refractory GD, antithyroid drugs over 5 years with positive TRAb. Researchers made the TCR library from RNA that was extracted from PBMCs. Sample: peripheral blood mononuclear cells (PBMCs), taken when the disease was refractory, from a patient treated with antithyroid drugs. All receptors come from a female donor with Graves disease.

At least ten counts were recorded for this clonotype. The V and J genes are TRBV7-9 and TRBJ2-2; D remains unclear. CDR1 is SEHNR and CDR2 is FQNEAQ in the germline V gene (reference sequence). The germline V and J ends were trimmed by 0 bases and 4 bases, with 18 bases remaining between them. The CDR3 extends over 18 amino acids. The CDR3 protein is CASSLAVVPRRGTGELFF. DNA of the CDR3: TGTGCCAGCAGCTTAGCGGTTGTACCTCGGCGTGGCACCGGGGAGCTGTTTTTT. The whole variable domain, filled in from reference TRBV7-9 and TRBJ2-2, reads DTGVSQNPRHKITKRGQNVTFRCDPISEHNRLYWYRQTLGQGPEFLTYFQNEAQLEKSRLLSDRFSAERPKGSFSTLEIQRTEQGDSAMYLCASSLAVVPRRGTGELFFGEGSRLTVL.

This clonotype was found many times. The chain links TRBV6-5 to TRBJ1-5; no definite D call. Trimming stripped 0 bases from V and 4 bases from J, with 7 bases between. The V gene's germline CDR1 is MNHEY and CDR2 SVGAGI. The CDR3 has 14 residues. The CDR3 region has the DNA TGTGCCAGCAGTTACTCTTTCGGGAATCAGCCCCAGCATTTT. Protein sequence: CASSYSFGNQPQHF.

The sample holds a few counts of this clonotype. The V and J genes are TRBV6-1 and TRBJ1-2; perhaps TRBD1 as D (5 bases). The V end lost 11 bases, the J end lost 1 base, and 14 bases lay between the germline ends. This CDR3 comprises 13 residues. The germline V gene has CDR1 MNHNS and CDR2 SASEGT. The DNA for the CDR3 is TGTGCCGCACGGGGACGGATTAACTATGGCTACACCTTC. Translating gives CAARGRINYGYTF.

This clonotype was detected many times. The CDR3 region is CASSNSGNQYF. The CDR3, as DNA: TGTGCCAGCAGTAATTCTGGGAATCAGTACTTC. The rearrangement joins TRBV6-1 to TRBJ2-7; the D is unclear. CDR1 and CDR2 (germline): MNHNS, SASEGT. V gave up 5 bases and J gave up 10 bases, with 12 bases separating them. The CDR3 consists of 11 residues.

This clonotype has only a few counts. The V call is TRBV14, the J call TRBJ2-5; weak D call: TRBD1 (6 bases). The CDR3 covers 15 residues. CDR1 SGHDN and CDR2 FVKESK come from the germline V gene. Trimming shortened V by 5 bases and J by 1 base, and 14 bases separated the two germline ends. CDR3 protein: CASSWTALAQETQYF. In DNA, the CDR3 is TGTGCCAGCAGCTGGACAGCCCTAGCCCAAGAGACCCAGTACTTC. Looking up the rest from reference TRBV14 and TRBJ2-5 gives the full variable domain: EAGVTQFPSHSVIEKGQTVTLRCDPISGHDNLYWYRRVMGKEIKFLLHFVKESKQDESGMPNNRFLAERTGGTYSTLKVQPAELEDSGVYFCASSWTALAQETQYFGPGTRLLVL.